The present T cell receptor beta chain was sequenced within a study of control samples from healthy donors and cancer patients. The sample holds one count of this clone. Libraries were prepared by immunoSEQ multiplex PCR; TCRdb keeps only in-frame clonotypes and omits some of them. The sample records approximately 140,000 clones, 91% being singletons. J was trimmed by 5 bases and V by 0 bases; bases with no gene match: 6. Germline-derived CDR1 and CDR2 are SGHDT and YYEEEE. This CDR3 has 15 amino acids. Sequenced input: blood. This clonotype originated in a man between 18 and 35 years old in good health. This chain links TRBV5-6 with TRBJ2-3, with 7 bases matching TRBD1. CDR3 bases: TGTGCCAGCAGCTTGGGGACAGGCCCTGGAGATACGCAGTATTTT. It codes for CASSLGTGPGDTQYF.